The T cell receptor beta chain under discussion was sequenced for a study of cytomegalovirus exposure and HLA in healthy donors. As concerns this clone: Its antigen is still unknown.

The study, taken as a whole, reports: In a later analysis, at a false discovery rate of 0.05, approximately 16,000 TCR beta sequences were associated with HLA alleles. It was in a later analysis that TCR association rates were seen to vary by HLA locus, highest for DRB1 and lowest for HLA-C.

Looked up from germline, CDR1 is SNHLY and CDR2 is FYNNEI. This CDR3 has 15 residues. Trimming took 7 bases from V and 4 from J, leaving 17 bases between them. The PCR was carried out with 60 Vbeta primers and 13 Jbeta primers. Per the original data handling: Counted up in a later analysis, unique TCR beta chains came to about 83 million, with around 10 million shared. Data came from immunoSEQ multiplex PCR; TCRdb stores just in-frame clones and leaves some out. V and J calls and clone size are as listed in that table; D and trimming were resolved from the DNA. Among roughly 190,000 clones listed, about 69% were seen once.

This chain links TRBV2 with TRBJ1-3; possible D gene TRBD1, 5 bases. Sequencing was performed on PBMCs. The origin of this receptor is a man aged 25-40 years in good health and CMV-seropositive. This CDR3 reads CASKEGREAGNTIYF. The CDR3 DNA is TGTGCCAGCAAGGAGGGCAGGGAGGCCGGAAACACCATATATTTT.